The 17 T cell receptor beta chains below were found in one sample sequenced in a study of blood T cells in healthy people across ages. A J-beta primer mix and a sample-barcoded 5' primer were used in a second PCR of roughly 6 to 12 cycles. TCRdb redid the calling of the 5' RACE reads with MiXCR, one entry per CDR3 protein. The data show some 1,000,000 distinct CDR3 sequences, approximately 26% seen once. Separately, the same data were catalogued under a study of T cells of mothers and their children.

Sequencing was performed on blood. These receptors all come from a girl between 2 and 10 years old in good health.

This clonotype was picked up a small number of times. The genes are TRBV18 and TRBJ1-3, with D uncertain. V dropped 3 bases and J dropped 8 bases, with 8 bases sitting between them. Germline assignment: CDR1 KGHSH and CDR2 LQKENI. The CDR3 covers 12 residues. The CDR3 DNA is TGTGCCAGCTCACCCGATTTGTACACCATATATTTT. Encoded protein: CASSPDLYTIYF. Full variable domain (missing parts from reference TRBV18 and TRBJ1-3): NAGVMQNPRHLVRRRGQEARLRCSPMKGHSHVYWYRQLPEEGLKFMVYLQKENIIDESGMPKERFSAEFPKEGPSILRIQQVVRGDSAAYFCASSPDLYTIYFGEGSWLTVV.

The V call is TRBV20-1, the J call TRBJ2-3; D remains unclear. Germline V gives CDR1 DFQATT, CDR2 SNEGSKA (reference sequence). The CDR3 has 12 residues. The V and J ends lost 7 bases and 2 bases respectively, with 10 bases between them. The CDR3 loop reads CSVTPTTDTQYF. As DNA, the CDR3 is TGCAGTGTCACCCCGACCACAGATACGCAGTATTTT.

V usage is TRBV12-3 or TRBV12-4 and J usage is TRBJ2-5; 14 bases are shared with TRBD2. The J call is in doubt because the DNA end fits TRBJ2-7 better. This CDR3 has 16 residues. CDR3 nucleotide sequence: TGTGCCAGCAGTTCAGGACTAGCGGGAGGAACCTACGAGCAGTACTTC. This translates into CASSSGLAGGTYEQYF.

This clonotype was detected only a few times. This chain links TRBV12-5 with TRBJ1-1; D is ambiguous. Germline V CDR1 and CDR2: LGHNT, FRNRAP. The ends were cut back, 3 bases at V and 6 bases at J, with 11 bases in the middle. The CDR3 consists of 13 residues. CDR3 loop: CASGFSQRPEAFF. The CDR3, as DNA: TGTGCTAGTGGTTTTTCTCAGAGACCTGAAGCTTTCTTT.

The rearrangement links TRBV29-1 to TRBJ2-5, with D possibly being TRBD1 or TRBD2 (5 bases each). Trimming pared 7 bases from V and 4 bases from J, leaving 13 bases between. Per the germline V gene, CDR1 is SQVTM and CDR2 is ANQGSEA. The CDR3 has 12 residues. Written as DNA, the CDR3 is TGCAGCGGAGCGGACATCGGAGAGACCCAGTACTTC. Translated, it gives CSGADIGETQYF.

This clonotype came up a few times. The chain joins TRBV28 to TRBJ2-5; 11 nucleotides agree with TRBD2. The J call may be incorrect, as the DNA end agrees better with TRBJ2-7. Germline V gene data show CDR1 as MDHEN and CDR2 as SYDVKM. CDR3 length: 16 amino acids. CDR3 in amino acids: CASSLRGLADSYEQYF. The CDR3 DNA reads as TGTGCCAGCAGTTTAAGGGGACTAGCGGATTCCTACGAGCAGTACTTC.

This clonotype was detected only a few times. The CDR3 region is CASSHGQSTDTQYF. CDR3 sequence (DNA): TGTGCCAGCAGCCACGGACAGAGCACAGATACGCAGTATTTT. The chain is built from TRBV3-1 and TRBJ2-3; TRBD1 might be the D (6 bases). V was clipped by 3 bases and J by 0 bases, with 7 bases between them. Germline CDR1 reads LGHDT; CDR2 reads YNNKEL (reference sequence). The CDR3 length is 14 residues.

This clonotype was seen a handful of times. The chain employs TRBV3-1 and TRBJ2-7, with 13 bases that match TRBD2. Losses at the gene ends were 4 bases for V and 4 bases for J; bases not matched to a gene: 7. Germline V gene data show CDR1 as LGHDT and CDR2 as YNNKEL (reference sequence). The CDR3 is 16 amino acids. The CDR3 loop reads CASSPATSGGRYEQYF. For the CDR3, the DNA is TGTGCCAGCAGCCCGGCGACTAGCGGGGGGCGTTACGAGCAGTACTTC.

This clonotype has more than one count but fewer than ten. The V call is TRBV7-6, the J call TRBJ2-1, with a possible D match to TRBD2 (6 bases). This CDR3 has 15 residues. The ends were cut back, 7 bases at V and 4 bases at J, with 17 bases in the middle. Per the germline V gene, CDR1 is SGHVS and CDR2 is FNYEAQ. The CDR3 loop is CASTEYGTDYNEQFF. The CDR3 DNA reads as TGTGCCAGCACGGAATATGGGACTGATTACAATGAGCAGTTCTTC.

This clonotype has just one count. V and J are TRBV3-1 and TRBJ2-4; either TRBD1 or TRBD2 may fit D (5 bases each). Germline values: CDR1 LGHDT, CDR2 YNNKEL (reference sequence). V was clipped by 1 base and J by 6 bases, with 16 bases between them. The CDR3 is 16 amino acids. CDR3 loop: CASSQARGGTLNIQYF. CDR3 nucleotide sequence: TGTGCCAGCAGCCAAGCCCGGGGTGGGACCTTAAACATTCAGTACTTC.

The rearrangement links TRBV20-1 to TRBJ2-1; no definite D call. This CDR3 has 14 amino acids. The V end was cut by 6 bases, the J end by 0 bases, with 12 bases between. CDR1 is DFQATT and CDR2 is SNEGSKA in the germline V gene (reference sequence). The CDR3 is CSARPTSSYNEQFF. In DNA, the CDR3 is TGCAGTGCGAGACCCACGAGCTCCTACAATGAGCAGTTCTTC.

The CDR3: CASSLDLVTAYEKLFF. The CDR3 DNA is TGTGCCAGCAGCTTAGATTTAGTCACAGCATATGAAAAACTGTTTTTT. This chain uses TRBV11-2 with TRBJ1-4, with D unresolved. The V and J ends lost 0 bases and 6 bases respectively, with 14 bases between them. Looked up from germline, CDR1 is SGHAT and CDR2 is FQNNGV. The CDR3 contains 16 residues.

This sequence joins TRBV7-9 and TRBJ1-2, with TRBD1 as a possible D gene (5 bases). V lost 3 bases and J 10 bases, leaving 18 bases between the germline ends. The CDR3 runs to 14 residues. Looked up from germline, CDR1 is SEHNR and CDR2 is FQNEAQ (reference sequence). The CDR3 sequence: CASSFSAPRDAYTF. The CDR3 DNA reads TGTGCCAGCAGCTTCTCAGCCCCCAGGGATGCCTACACCTTC.

The chain joins TRBV7-9 to TRBJ2-5, with D maybe TRBD1 (6 bases). The DNA matches TRBJ2-7 better at its end, which makes the J call doubtful. The CDR3 length is 13 residues. Germline values: CDR1 SEHNR, CDR2 FQNEAQ (reference sequence). The CDR3 region has the DNA TGTGCCAGCAGCCCTGGACAGAAGATCGAGCAGTACTTC. Its translation is CASSPGQKIEQYF.

This clonotype was counted a single time. The chain couples TRBV5-6 to TRBJ2-7, with TRBD2 as a possible D gene (6 bases). Germline loops: CDR1 SGHDT, CDR2 YYEEEE. CDR3 size: 14 residues. The V gene lost 8 bases and the J gene lost 6 bases, with 21 bases spanning the gap. This chain's CDR3 is CASLNWLVGGEQYF. The DNA of the CDR3 is TGTGCCAGTCTGAATTGGCTAGTCGGGGGCGAGCAGTACTTC. The full variable domain, in which reference TRBV5-6 and TRBJ2-7 provide the parts outside the CDR3, is DAGVTQSPTHLIKTRGQQVTLRCSPKSGHDTVSWYQQALGQGPQFIFQYYEEEERQRGNFPDRFSGHQFPNYSSELNVNALLLGDSALYLCASLNWLVGGEQYFGPGTRLTVT.

V and J are TRBV29-1 and TRBJ2-5, with D unresolved. The CDR3 contains 15 residues. V lost 5 bases and J lost 0, with 16 bases in between. The germline V gene has CDR1 SQVTM and CDR2 ANQGSEA. The CDR3 reads CSVRSGDSYQETQYF. The CDR3 region has the DNA TGCAGCGTTCGTTCGGGCGACTCGTACCAAGAGACCCAGTACTTC.

This sequence joins TRBV10-3 and TRBJ2-5; TRBD1 agrees at 7 bases. Germline loops: CDR1 ENHRY, CDR2 SYGVKD. V dropped 6 bases and J dropped 4; count of bases not matched to a gene: 11. The CDR3 has 15 residues. The chain's CDR3 is CAISEPDRVGETQYF. The CDR3 DNA sequence: TGTGCCATCAGCGAACCCGACAGGGTGGGAGAGACCCAGTACTTC.